This T cell receptor beta chain was obtained from a study of T cells in lung cancer brain metastases listed by TCRdb under 2018. Broadly, across the study: Most of the roughly 20 patients had a history of tobacco use, with a median of roughly 42 pack-years. About 90% of the 20 patients received no interval therapy between primary and metastasis resection. The median interval between acquisition of the primary specimen and acquisition of the brain metastasis specimen was 300 to 350 days. In this study, the TCR beta CDR3 repertoires of fully resected primary non-small cell lung cancers were compared with those of paired brain metastases. The cohort included 20 or so patients who provided about 40 specimens, with each patient contributing one primary lung lesion and one brain metastasis. Of the patients, some eleven were female and about 9 were male, and their median age at first diagnosis was 50 to 60 years. The average DNA integrity number was less than 4.5 in both primary and metastatic specimens, and the two sites did not differ significantly.

Overall study results and their limits: Brain metastases contained significantly fewer unique productive clones than the paired primaries (median about 1,500 versus 4,200). It was not possible to control for the effects of preoperative corticosteroids on T cell infiltration in brain metastases. The ten most abundant clones accounted for a significantly larger fraction of the repertoire in brain metastases than in primaries, which suggests clonal expansion. DNA fragmentation in FFPE samples may have prevented retrieval of the complete infiltrating T cell repertoire. Most clones were specific to a single lesion, and overlap between paired lesions was limited (mean Morisita index roughly 0.24).

Patients had resection either for delayed recurrence of a solitary brain metastasis or for synchronous oligometastatic disease. To avoid including cancers other than NSCLC, any patient with a history of multiple malignancies was excluded. Tumor areas were macrodissected from five or six deparaffinized 8 to 10 um unstained sections guided by marked H&E slides. All specimens were formalin-fixed and paraffin-embedded (FFPE). Genomic DNA was extracted using the AllPrep DNA/RNA FFPE Kit. To note about this clone: Its specific antigen is unknown. Base qualities are not at hand, and no much larger clone is one base apart.

Each sample received between roughly 2.24 and 5.5 ug of genomic DNA as input, and paired samples received equal DNA input. TCR beta libraries were built with the immunoSEQ hsTCRbeta Kit using multiplexed V and J gene primers in two PCR steps. Pooled libraries with positive and negative controls were sequenced on an Illumina MiSeq using a 100-cycle paired-end protocol. Processing in the source paper ran as follows. The immunoSEQ vendor processed the raw data into normalized, annotated TCR beta repertoire reports. Richness was defined as unique clones by nucleotide sequence, and total richness was extrapolated with the iChao1 and Efron-Thisted estimators. To characterize and compare the paired lesions, the analysis used Pielou's evenness, Simpson's index, the proportional abundance of the top-ten clones, and the Morisita overlap index. Held by TCRdb, this immuneACCESS table contains in-frame sequences only and omits some clones. Under half of the omission traces to an unresolved V gene where checked; the cause of the rest is unknown. V and J calls plus clone size are reproduced from that table; the DNA served to infer D and trimming. The sample profile shows more than 800 clones; approximately 88% of them were found once. In total, the top ten clones hold about 9.9% of the sample.

Source material: tumor tissue from the primary lung tumor. What the cell subset or site label conveys for this sample: primary lung cancer lesion. The sequence derives from a woman between 45 and 60 years old with non-small cell lung cancer.

Here the CDR3 is given as CAWKEVDLWGEAFF. The bases are TGTGCCTGGAAGGAGGTGGACCTTTGGGGTGAAGCTTTCTTT. The receptor chain draws on TRBV30 and TRBJ1-1, with the D gene uncertain. CDR1 and CDR2 are drawn from the germline V gene (reference sequence): GTSNPN, SVGIG. The germline ends are 19 bases apart after V is trimmed by 4 bases and J by 7 bases. Inclusive of the bounding cysteine and phenylalanine, the CDR3 is 14 residues long. The entry retains the CDR3 DNA only, 42 bases that are in frame from base 1.